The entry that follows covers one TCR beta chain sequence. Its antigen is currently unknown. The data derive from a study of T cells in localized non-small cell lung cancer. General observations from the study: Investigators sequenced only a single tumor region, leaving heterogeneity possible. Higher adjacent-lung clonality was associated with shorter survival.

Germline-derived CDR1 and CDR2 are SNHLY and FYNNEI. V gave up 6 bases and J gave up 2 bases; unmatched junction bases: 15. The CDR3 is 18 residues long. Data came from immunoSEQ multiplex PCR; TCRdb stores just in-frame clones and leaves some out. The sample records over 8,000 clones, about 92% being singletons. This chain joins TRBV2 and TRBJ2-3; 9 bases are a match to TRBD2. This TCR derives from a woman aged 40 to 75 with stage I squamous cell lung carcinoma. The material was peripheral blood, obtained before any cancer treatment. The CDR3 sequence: CASSYSASIAGDTDTQYF. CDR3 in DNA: TGTGCCAGCAGCTACTCTGCGTCGATAGCGGGGGACACAGATACGCAGTATTTT.